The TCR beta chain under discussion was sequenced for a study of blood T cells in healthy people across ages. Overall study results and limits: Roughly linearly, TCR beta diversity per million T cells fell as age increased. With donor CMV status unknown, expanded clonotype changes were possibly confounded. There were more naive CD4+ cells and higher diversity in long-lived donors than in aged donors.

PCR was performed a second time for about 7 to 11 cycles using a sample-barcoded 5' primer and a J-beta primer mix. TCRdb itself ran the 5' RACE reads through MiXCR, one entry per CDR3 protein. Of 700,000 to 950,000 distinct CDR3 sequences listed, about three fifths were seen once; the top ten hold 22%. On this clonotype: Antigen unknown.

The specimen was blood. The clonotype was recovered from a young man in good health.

In DNA form, the CDR3 reads TGTGCCAGCAGTTTATGGAGCACTAGCGGGAGCTCCTACGAGCAGTACTTC. Protein sequence: CASSLWSTSGSSYEQYF. This rearrangement joins TRBV28 to TRBJ2-7; 11 bases agree with TRBD2. This CDR3 contains 17 residues. Germline values: CDR1 MDHEN, CDR2 SYDVKM. J gave up 0 bases and V 0 bases, and 4 bases lay outside the gene matches.